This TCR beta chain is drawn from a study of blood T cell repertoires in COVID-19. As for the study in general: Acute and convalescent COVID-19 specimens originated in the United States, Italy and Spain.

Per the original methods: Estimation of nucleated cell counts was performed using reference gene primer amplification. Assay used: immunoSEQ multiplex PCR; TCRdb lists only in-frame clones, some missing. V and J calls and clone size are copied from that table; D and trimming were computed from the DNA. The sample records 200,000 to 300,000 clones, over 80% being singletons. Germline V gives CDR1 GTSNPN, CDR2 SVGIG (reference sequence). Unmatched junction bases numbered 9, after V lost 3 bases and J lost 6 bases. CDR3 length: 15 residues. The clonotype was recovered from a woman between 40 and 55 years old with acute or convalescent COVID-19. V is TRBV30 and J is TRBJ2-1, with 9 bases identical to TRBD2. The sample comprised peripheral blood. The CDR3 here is CAWRISGLAGNEQFF. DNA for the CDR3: TGTGCCTGGAGGATATCGGGACTAGCTGGCAATGAGCAGTTCTTC.